The clone carrying this TCR beta chain has just one count. Its antigen is still unknown. The data were produced by immunoSEQ multiplex PCR, yet TCRdb's version contains in-frame clones alone and is incomplete. Of about a million clones in the sample, roughly 77% were seen once. This sample was included in a study of shared clonotypes between healthy human individuals. Overall study results and limits: Some naive CD4 clonotypes, around 4.9%, turned up in common across a handful of donors.

With 5 bases clipped from V and 1 base from J, the junction kept 6 bases outside the gene matches. CDR1 and CDR2 (germline): SGDLS, YYNGEE. The CDR3 runs 14 residues. The TCR comes from a man aged 18 to 35 in good health. Some clones in this sample may be carry-over from other donors' samples. The sample consisted of memory CD4+ T cells from PBMCs. Indicated subset: CD45RA-negative fraction. The J gene is TRBJ2-7, the V gene TRBV9, with 7 bases lining up with TRBD2. DNA of the CDR3: TGTGCCAGCAGTCTCGGACTAGGATCCTACGAGCAGTACTTC. It yields the protein CASSLGLGSYEQYF.